A selection of T cell receptor beta chains follows, all from one sample in a study of metastatic and nonmetastatic thyroid tumors. With MiXCR, TCRdb reprocessed the PCR reads. The sample lists about 27,000 clones, more than 20% seen once, with approximately 30% in the top ten. Material: blood. Receptors were obtained from a male donor with papillary thyroid cancer or a benign thyroid nodule (not recorded which). Some clones in this sample may be carry-over from other donors' samples. Both conserved end residues are part of each CDR3. A D gene is named only where the DNA matches it firmly. Some rows mark clone size as missing; the rest say once, few, many or name a class of expanded clone.

many . TRBJ2-3 TRBV10-3 11 TGTGCCATCGGCGGGGCAGATACGCAGTATTTT CAIGGADTQYF
many . TRBJ1-6 TRBV7-3 13 TGTGCCAGCAGCTTCGATCAGGGTTCACCCCTCCACTTT CASSFDQGSPLHF
many . TRBJ1-5 TRBV30 13 TGTGCCTGGGCAGGGAATAGCAATCAGCCCCAGCATTTT CAWAGNSNQPQHF
. TRBD1 TRBJ2-7 TRBV20-1 14 TGCAGTGCTCCTTTTACTCCGGGACAGGGGTCGCAGTACTTC CSAPFTPGQGSQYF
many TRBD1 TRBJ2-3 TRBV27 15 TGTGCCAGCAGTTTATACAGGGGGGTTGGGGGTACGCAGTATTTT CASSLYRGVGGTQYF
. . TRBJ2-7 TRBV5-6 14 TGTGCCAGCAGCTTGGCCAAGGGAGATCACGAGCAGTACTTC CASSLAKGDHEQYF
many . TRBJ2-3 TRBV11-2 15 TGTGCCAGCAGCTTAATCGTGGGTAGCACAGATACGCAGTATTTT CASSLIVGSTDTQYF
. TRBD2 TRBJ2-2 TRBV11-1 21 TGTGCCAGCAGCTTAGCCGCCGTGAGACTAGCGGGAACCGCGAACACCGGGGAGCTGTTTTTT CASSLAAVRLAGTANTGELFF
. . TRBJ1-2 TRBV2 13 TGTGCCACTCGACCGGGGGAACTCTATGGCTACACCTTC CATRPGELYGYTF
many TRBD1 TRBJ1-5 TRBV7-9 13 TGTGCCAGCAGCCAGGACAGGAATCAGCCCCAGCATTTT CASSQDRNQPQHF
many . TRBJ2-2 TRBV5-1 16 TGCGCCAGCAGCTTGGAAGGGCAGGGGAACACCGGGGAGCTGTTTTTT CASSLEGQGNTGELFF
many TRBD2 TRBJ2-1 TRBV2 17 TGTGCCAGCAGTGATAATCAACTAGCGTTTGGTGCTAATGAGCAGTTCTTC CASSDNQLAFGANEQFF
. . TRBJ1-2 TRBV30 16 TGTGCCTGGAGTGTAGATGACAACCCGGGAAACTATGGCTACACCTTC CAWSVDDNPGNYGYTF
many . TRBJ1-1 TRBV20-1 12 TGCAGTGCTAGAGAGGGGGGGACTGAAGCTTTCTTT CSAREGGTEAFF
. . TRBJ1-1 TRBV20-1 15 TGCAGTGCTAGTCCCCTGGCAGGTGAAATCACTGAAGCTTTCTTT CSASPLAGEITEAFF
many TRBD1 TRBJ2-7 TRBV7-8 17 TGTGCCAGCAGCTTAAGATTTATGGGACAGACCTCCTACGAGCAGTACTTC CASSLRFMGQTSYEQYF
many TRBD1 TRBJ1-5 TRBV11-2 15 TGTGCCAGCAGCCCGGGGACAGGCGCGGGGCAGCCCCAGCATTTT CASSPGTGAGQPQHF
many TRBD2 TRBJ2-5 TRBV7-2 17 TGTGCCAGCAGCTTGTGGGCTAGCGGAGTGTACCAAGAGACCCAGTACTTC CASSLWASGVYQETQYF
many . TRBJ1-6 TRBV6-1 13 TGTGCCAGCAGTGTTGACCCCAGGCGGCCCCTCCACTTT CASSVDPRRPLHF
. . TRBJ2-1 TRBV11-2 12 TGTGCCAGCAGCTTTCTCGGAAATGAGCAGTTCTTC CASSFLGNEQFF
many TRBD1 TRBJ1-1 TRBV3-1 14 TGTGCCAGCAGCCAACATAACAGGGGCACTGAAGCTTTCTTT CASSQHNRGTEAFF
many TRBD1 TRBJ1-6 TRBV13 18 TGTGCCAGCAGCCCCGGTCTGACAGGGCAGTATACGGGATCACCCCTCCACTTT CASSPGLTGQYTGSPLHF
. . TRBJ1-2 TRBV6-9 14 TGTGCCAGCAGTTATCGTCGTGGGCCCTATGGCTACACCTTC CASSYRRGPYGYTF
many . TRBJ2-4 TRBV28 18 TGTGCCAGCAGTTTGGCAGGGAATTCAGGGACAGCCAAAAACATTCAGTACTTC CASSLAGNSGTAKNIQYF
many . TRBJ1-6 TRBV3-1 14 TGTGCCAGCAGCCACGGGACGGGGGTCGCGGCCCTCCACTTT CASSHGTGVAALHF
. . TRBJ1-4 TRBV5-1 15 TGCGCCAGCAGCTTGGCGTTGTCAGGGAGTGAAAAACTGTCTTTT CASSLALSGSEKLSF
many TRBD2 TRBJ2-1 TRBV7-2 14 TGTGCCAGCAGCTCCCGGGGCCTAGCGGGAGGGCCTTTCTTC CASSSRGLAGGPFF
many TRBD1 TRBJ2-7 TRBV9 14 TGTGCCAGCAGCCCGGGACAGGGTGGGAACGAGCAGTACTTC CASSPGQGGNEQYF
many TRBD1 TRBJ2-2 TRBV12-3/TRBV12-4 13 TGTGCCAGCAGACTGACAGGGACCGGGGAGCTGTTTTTT CASRLTGTGELFF
many . TRBJ2-4 TRBV18 14 TGTGCCAGCTCATCCGGACAGTTCGAAAACATTCAGTACTTC CASSSGQFENIQYF
many . TRBJ1-6 TRBV30 12 TGTGCCTGGGGGGAACAGCCTTCACCCCTCCACTTT CAWGEQPSPLHF
. . TRBJ2-7 TRBV11-3 15 TGTGCCAGCATCTTAGTTGGACAGTTATCCAACGAGCAGTACTTC CASILVGQLSNEQYF
many TRBD1 TRBJ1-1 TRBV25-1 18 TGTGCCAGCAGTGGCCAGGGGGCCGCGCAGGGTGGAAACACTGAAGCTTTCTTT CASSGQGAAQGGNTEAFF
many TRBD1 TRBJ1-2 TRBV7-9 13 TGTGCCAGCAGCTTAGCCAGGGGGAAGTGCTACACCTTC CASSLARGKCYTF
many TRBD1 TRBJ1-6 TRBV7-9 16 TGTGCCAGCAGCCCGGGACAGGGCACCTATAATTCACCCCTCCACTTT CASSPGQGTYNSPLHF
. . TRBJ1-2 TRBV3-1 12 TGTGCCAGCTGCCAAGACCCCTGTGGCTACACCTTC CASCQDPCGYTF
. . TRBJ2-1 TRBV9 14 TGTGCCAGCAGCCTACTAGCTTCTGGGGATGAGCAGTTCTTC CASSLLASGDEQFF
once TRBD1 TRBJ2-3 TRBV20-1 18 TGCAGTGCTAACCAAAGCCCGGGACAGTGTAATAGCACAGATACGCAGTATTTT CSANQSPGQCNSTDTQYF
. TRBD1 TRBJ2-2 TRBV5-6 16 TGTGCCAGCAGCATCCGGACAGGGAGAAGGTCCGGGGAGCTGTTTTTT CASSIRTGRRSGELFF
many . TRBJ1-4 TRBV28 15 TGTGCCAGCAGTTTTTCACTTCACGGTAGTGAAAAACTGTTTTTT CASSFSLHGSEKLFF
many . TRBJ1-4 TRBV6-1 15 TGTGCCAGCAGCAACCCAGGGGTGCAGGATGAAAAACTGTTTTTT CASSNPGVQDEKLFF
many . TRBJ1-1 TRBV19 11 TGTGCCAGTAGTATATACACTGAAGCTTTCTTT CASSIYTEAFF
many TRBD1 TRBJ1-5 TRBV6-1 13 TGTGCCAGCAGACCAGGGGGGTTGCAGCCCCAGCATTTT CASRPGGLQPQHF
many TRBD2 TRBJ2-3 TRBV9 19 TGTGCCAGCAGCGGGCCACTAGGACTAGCGGAAATGAGCACAGATACGCAGTATTTT CASSGPLGLAEMSTDTQYF
many . TRBJ2-1 TRBV4-2 12 TGTGCCAGCAGCCATGAGCTGAATGAGCAGTTCTTC CASSHELNEQFF
many TRBD1 TRBJ1-3 TRBV12-3/TRBV12-4 15 TGTGCCAGCAGTTTGGGCGACAGGGTGGCAAACACCATATATTTT CASSLGDRVANTIYF
few . TRBJ1-2 TRBV12-3/TRBV12-4 12 TGTGCCAGCAGTTTGATTGGGGATGGCTACACCTTC CASSLIGDGYTF
many . TRBJ1-1 TRBV20-1 15 TGCAGTGCTAGAAGTGAGGGTGAGATAGACACTGAAGCTTTCTTT CSARSEGEIDTEAFF
. TRBD1 TRBJ1-5 TRBV4-1 14 TGCGCCAGCGGGGACAGGGCCAGCAATCAGCCCCAGCATTTT CASGDRASNQPQHF
many TRBD1 TRBJ1-2 TRBV12-3/TRBV12-4 14 TGTGCCAGCAGTATGGGACAGGGGGAGTATGGCTACACCTTC CASSMGQGEYGYTF
many TRBD1 TRBJ2-7 TRBV3-1 15 TGTGCCAGCAGCCCCCGGGACAGATTCTCCTACGAGCAGTACTTC CASSPRDRFSYEQYF
many TRBD1 TRBJ1-4 TRBV6-6 16 TGTGCCAGCAGTTACAGGCCCGGGACAGAGGTTGAAAAACTGTTTTTT CASSYRPGTEVEKLFF